Included here is one T cell receptor (beta chain) sequence, with context. CDR1 is MNHEY and CDR2 is SVGEGT in the germline V gene. The CDR3 is 16 residues long. The V and J ends lost 2 bases and 4 bases respectively, with 17 bases between them. These data originate in a study of T cell repertoires in cytomegalovirus infection. TCRdb reprocessed the reads via MiXCR and lists one record per CDR3 protein. The data contain 150,000 to 200,000 distinct CDR3 sequences, roughly 19% of them seen just once; the ten biggest clones take up about 2.9%. This chain connects TRBV6-2 or TRBV6-3 to TRBJ1-1; no reliable D call. The sequenced material came from PBMCs. This sequence originates from a human donor in good health (CMV status not recorded). Some clones in this sample may be carry-over from other donors' samples. In nucleotides, the CDR3 is TGTGCCAGCAGTTACCCCATCCAGGTGGCGACCACTGAAGCTTTCTTT. Residues: CASSYPIQVATTEAFF.